The rows below give T cell receptor beta chains drawn from one sample of a study of blood T cell repertoires in COVID-19. Data came from immunoSEQ multiplex PCR; TCRdb stores just in-frame clones and leaves some out. The sample shows about 170,000 clones, 84% of them seen only once. Input material: peripheral blood. These TCRs come from a woman older than 75 with COVID-19, enrolled during active disease. The CDR3 runs from the conserved cysteine through the conserved F or W. The D gene is left open where the match is weak. Not every row has a clone size; where given, it reads once, few, many or a size class.

CDR3 protein | CDR3 DNA | D gene | clone size | J gene | V gene
CASSLSDNEQFF | TGTGCCAGCAGCTTATCTGACAATGAGCAGTTCTTC | - | - | TRBJ2-1 | TRBV3-1/TRBV3-2
CASSPSPEAFF | TGTGCCAGCAGCCCTTCCCCTGAAGCTTTCTTT | - | - | TRBJ1-1 | TRBV7-9
CASSVGAGGRSPLHF | TGTGCCAGCAGCGTGGGGGCAGGGGGCCGTTCACCCCTCCACTTT | TRBD1 | - | TRBJ1-6 | TRBV9
CASSPSGLAAYNEQFF | TGTGCCAGCTCACCATCGGGACTAGCGGCCTACAATGAGCAGTTCTTC | TRBD2 | - | TRBJ2-1 | TRBV18
CASSELFGHSNTGELFF | TGCGCCAGCAGTGAGCTATTTGGACATTCGAACACCGGGGAGCTGTTTTTT | - | - | TRBJ2-2 | TRBV10-2
CASSQGARDYGYTF | TGCGCCAGCAGCCAGGGGGCGCGGGACTATGGCTACACCTTC | - | once | TRBJ1-2 | TRBV4-1
CASSQRLAGGLFLDTQYF | TGCGCCAGCAGTCAACGACTAGCGGGGGGACTATTTCTCGATACGCAGTATTTT | TRBD2 | - | TRBJ2-3 | TRBV23-1
CASSGGVPDTQYF | TGTGCCAGCAGCGGAGGAGTGCCAGATACGCAGTATTTT | - | once | TRBJ2-3 | TRBV11-3
CASSQNTNTEAFF | TGTGCCAGCAGTCAGAACACGAACACTGAAGCTTTCTTT | - | - | TRBJ1-1 | TRBV12-3/TRBV12-4
CASSLNTGYQPQHF | TGTGCCAGCAGCTTAAATACGGGGTATCAGCCCCAGCATTTT | - | - | TRBJ1-5 | TRBV7-2
CASSPLGTSGYNEQFF | TGTGCCAGCTCACCACTCGGAACTAGCGGTTACAATGAGCAGTTCTTC | TRBD2 | - | TRBJ2-1 | TRBV18
CASRPGQDTGELFF | TGTGCCAGCAGACCCGGACAGGATACCGGGGAGCTGTTTTTT | TRBD1 | - | TRBJ2-2 | TRBV28
CASSPPGTSQETQYF | TGTGCCAGCAGCCCACCTGGGACTAGCCAAGAGACCCAGTACTTC | TRBD2 | once | TRBJ2-5 | TRBV3-1/TRBV3-2
CASSDYRQGGTDTQYF | TGCGCCAGCAGCGACTACCGACAGGGGGGCACAGATACGCAGTATTTT | TRBD1 | - | TRBJ2-3 | TRBV10-1
CASETSGRGGANVLTF | TGTGCCAGCGAAACTAGCGGGAGAGGTGGGGCCAACGTCCTGACTTTC | TRBD2 | - | TRBJ2-6 | TRBV28
CASSFRDRGAGEKLFF | TGTGCCAGCAGCTTCCGGGACAGGGGAGCTGGTGAAAAACTGTTTTTT | TRBD1 | few | TRBJ1-4 | TRBV7-9
CAWRRQGGTYEQYF | TGTGCCTGGAGGAGACAGGGGGGTACCTACGAGCAGTACTTC | TRBD1 | - | TRBJ2-7 | TRBV30
CASSLSRAGNQPQHF | TGTGCCAGCAGCTTAAGTAGGGCAGGGAATCAGCCCCAGCATTTT | - | - | TRBJ1-5 | TRBV7-9
CASSYGGGSLTTEAFF | TGTGCCAGCAGTTACGGGGGAGGGAGTTTGACCACTGAAGCTTTCTTT | - | - | TRBJ1-1 | TRBV6-6
CASSPLPLGSADTEAFF | TGTGCCAGCTCACCACTGCCGTTAGGGAGTGCGGACACTGAAGCTTTCTTT | - | - | TRBJ1-1 | TRBV18
CASRAPKPLDLNYGYTF | TGTGCCAGCAGAGCTCCAAAACCCCTCGATCTCAACTATGGCTACACCTTC | - | few | TRBJ1-2 | TRBV28
CASSLEAGLNSPLHF | TGTGCCAGCAGCTTGGAGGCAGGCTTAAATTCACCCCTCCACTTT | - | - | TRBJ1-6 | TRBV5-4
CASSLEWAGGTDTQYF | TGTGCCAGCAGCTTAGAGTGGGCGGGAGGCACAGATACGCAGTATTTT | TRBD2 | once | TRBJ2-3 | TRBV11-2
CASSPQQGDTYGYTF | TGTGCCAGCTCACCACAGCAAGGGGACACCTATGGCTACACCTTC | - | - | TRBJ1-2 | TRBV18
CASSLWVDRGNEQYF | TGTGCCAGCAGCTTATGGGTGGACAGGGGCAACGAGCAGTACTTC | TRBD1 | - | TRBJ2-7 | TRBV7-2
CASSTGRLAGGETQYF | TGTGCCAGCAGCACCGGTCGGTTAGCAGGGGGTGAGACCCAGTACTTC | TRBD1 | - | TRBJ2-5 | TRBV7-9
CASSSMSYEQYF | TGTGCCAGCAGTTCGATGAGTTACGAGCAGTACTTC | - | - | TRBJ2-7 | TRBV28
CASSVGQMNTEAFF | TGTGCCAGCAGCGTAGGACAGATGAACACTGAAGCTTTCTTT | - | - | TRBJ1-1 | TRBV9
CASSFRLAGDNEQFF | TGTGCCAGCAGCTTCCGACTAGCGGGGGACAATGAGCAGTTCTTC | TRBD2 | - | TRBJ2-1 | TRBV9
CASSEGPWNEQFF | TGTGCCAGCAGTGAAGGGCCATGGAATGAGCAGTTCTTC | - | - | TRBJ2-1 | TRBV6-1
CASSLRTAETQYF | TGTGCCAGCTCACTGCGGACAGCCGAGACCCAGTACTTC | - | once | TRBJ2-5 | TRBV18
CASTGRTSGRGDTGELFF | TGTGCCAGCACCGGCCGGACTAGCGGGAGAGGGGACACCGGGGAGCTGTTTTTT | TRBD2 | - | TRBJ2-2 | TRBV9
CATSGRLAGVGYNEQFF | TGTGCCACCAGTGGCAGACTAGCGGGAGTGGGTTACAATGAGCAGTTCTTC | TRBD2 | - | TRBJ2-1 | TRBV24-1